This entry describes one TCR beta chain. Its matching antigen is unknown. The TCR beta CDR3 regions underwent amplification from RNA transcripts. The first round was an RT-PCR with HTBI primers, and the second round was a multiplex PCR. MiXCR was run by TCRdb on the multiplex PCR reads, yielding one entry per CDR3 protein. The data hold 580,000 or so distinct CDR3 sequences, with under 45% observed a single time. These data originate in a study of Graves' ophthalmopathy and Graves' hyperthyroidism. General study points: Appearing in blood as well were most expanded thyroid clonotypes above 0.001 frequency.

V gave up 0 bases and J gave up 1 base, with 7 bases separating them. CDR1 and CDR2 (germline): DFQATT, SNEGSKA (reference sequence). The CDR3 runs to 13 residues. Sample: peripheral blood or thyroid tissue (not recorded which). The receptor's source is an adult man with Graves' hyperthyroidism. The rearrangement uses TRBV20-1 and TRBJ2-7; D is perhaps TRBD1 (5 bases). CDR3 in amino acids: CSARDDRSYEQYF. The CDR3 coding sequence is TGCAGTGCTAGAGATGACAGATCCTACGAGCAGTACTTC.